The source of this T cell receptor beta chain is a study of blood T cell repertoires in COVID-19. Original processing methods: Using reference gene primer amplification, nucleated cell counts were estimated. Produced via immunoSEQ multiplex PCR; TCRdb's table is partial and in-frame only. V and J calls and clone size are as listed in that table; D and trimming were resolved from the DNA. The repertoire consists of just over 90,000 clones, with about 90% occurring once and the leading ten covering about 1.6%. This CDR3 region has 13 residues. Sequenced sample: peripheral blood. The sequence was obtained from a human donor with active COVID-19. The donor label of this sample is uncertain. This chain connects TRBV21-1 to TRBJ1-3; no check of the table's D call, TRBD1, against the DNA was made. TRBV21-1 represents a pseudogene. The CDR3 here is CASSKAGDSTLYF. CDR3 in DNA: TGTGCCAGCAGCAAAGCCGGGGACAGTACTCTCTATTTT.